This TCR beta chain was obtained from a study of T-cell reconstitution after alpha-beta-depleted transplantation in children. Preparation of the TCRbeta library was carried out with unique molecular identifiers. In TCRdb, the PCR reads were re-called with MiXCR into one record per CDR3 protein. In the table there are approximately 510,000 distinct CDR3 sequences, around 20% of which are singletons. Trimming removed 1 base from V and 6 bases from J, with 14 bases in between. This CDR3 region has 15 residues. CDR1 and CDR2 from the germline V gene are LGHNA and YNFKEQ. This specimen consisted of PBMCs from the stem cell graft donor, obtained from the stem cell graft. This chain uses TRBV4-2 with TRBJ2-3; D may be TRBD2 (7 bases). The receptor was isolated from a human donor who donated a stem cell graft to a child with acute lymphoblastic leukemia. The CDR3 sequence: CASSQVVGGRDTQYF. CDR3 nucleotide sequence: TGTGCCAGCAGCCAAGTGGTGGGGGGGCGGGATACGCAGTATTTT.